This T cell receptor beta chain was documented in a study of shared clonotypes between healthy human individuals. This table comes from immunoSEQ multiplex PCR, and its TCRdb copy is limited to in-frame clones, with some not included. The sample carries approximately 320,000 clones, roughly 87% recorded once. All donors qualified as healthy HIV-negative adults and had experienced no recent acute infections or vaccinations. Each donor was a Caucasian adult residing in Nashville, Tennessee. CDR1 and CDR2 from the germline V gene are SGHDT and YYEEEE. V shed 0 bases and J shed 3 bases, with 6 bases lying between them. The CDR3 totals 13 residues.

Sequenced sample: memory CD8+ T cells sorted from blood. Stated subset: CD45RO+ cells pooled with CCR7-negative TemRA cells. The clonotype comes from a young man in good health. This chain links TRBV5-6 with TRBJ2-5; D call uncertain. The CDR3 sequence: CASSLVKEETQYF. The CDR3 bases are TGTGCCAGCAGCTTGGTAAAAGAAGAGACCCAGTACTTC.